The 17 T cell receptor beta chains given below trace back to one sample, sequenced in a study of blood T cell repertoires in COVID-19. Using immunoSEQ multiplex PCR, the repertoire was profiled, and TCRdb retains in-frame clones only, with some absent. The sample yields around 200,000 clones, less than 85% seen once. Sequenced input: peripheral blood. The receptors here all came from a woman in her 70s with acute or convalescent COVID-19.

J is TRBJ2-5 and V is TRBV5-1; 7 nucleotides line up with TRBD1. V lost 1 base and J lost 2; bases outside the gene matches: 8. Germline assignment: CDR1 SGHRS and CDR2 YFSETQ. The CDR3 is made up of 16 amino acids. Written as DNA, the CDR3 is TGCGCCAGCAGCTTGAGTTTTGGGACAGATCAAGAGACCCAGTACTTC. Its translation: CASSLSFGTDQETQYF.

In its sample, this clone was seen a few times. This chain links TRBV11-2 with TRBJ1-1; TRBD1 aligns across 8 bases. V lost 8 bases to trimming and J lost 1 base; unmatched junction nucleotides: 6. Germline CDR1 reads SGHAT; CDR2 reads FQNNGV. The CDR3 sequence is 14 residues long. The CDR3 sequence is CASGHGTGNTEAFF. The CDR3 region has the DNA TGTGCCAGCGGTCACGGGACAGGGAACACTGAAGCTTTCTTT. The whole variable domain, filled in from reference TRBV11-2 and TRBJ1-1, reads EAGVAQSPRYKIIEKRQSVAFWCNPISGHATLYWYQQILGQGPKLLIQFQNNGVVDDSQLPKDRFSAERLKGVDSTLKIQPAKLEDSAVYLCASGHGTGNTEAFFGQGTRLTVV.

This clone appeared a single time. The chain links TRBV19 to TRBJ2-7; tentative D call: TRBD1 (7 bases). The CDR3 extends over 14 amino acids. CDR1 LNHDA and CDR2 SQIVND come from the germline V gene (reference sequence). Trimming stripped 8 bases from V and 3 bases from J, with 17 bases between. Here the CDR3 DNA reads TGTGCCAGTCGGGGGCAGGGGGAGAACTACGAGCAGTACTTC. Its translation is CASRGQGENYEQYF.

The chain carries TRBV2 and TRBJ2-2, with unresolved D. CDR1 SNHLY and CDR2 FYNNEI come from the germline V gene. The CDR3 extends over 13 amino acids. Trimming shortened V by 5 bases and J by 5 bases, and 9 bases separated the two germline ends. CDR3 sequence (DNA): TGTGCCAGCAGTAGAACTGAGACCGGGGAGCTGTTTTTT. Amino acids: CASSRTETGELFF.

The chain is built from TRBV7-9 and TRBJ1-4; no firm D call. The germline V gene has CDR1 SEHNR and CDR2 FQNEAQ (reference sequence). The CDR3 covers 14 residues. V lost 7 bases and J lost 0, with 9 bases in between. The CDR3 DNA sequence: TGTGCCAGCACCCTGTCTGCAACTAATGAAAAACTGTTTTTT. Translation: CASTLSATNEKLFF.

This rearrangement joins TRBV10-3 to TRBJ2-1, with a possible D match to TRBD2 (6 bases). The CDR3 sequence is 13 residues long. The V and J ends lost 6 bases and 7 bases respectively, with 13 bases between them. Germline-derived CDR1 and CDR2 are ENHRY and SYGVKD. The CDR3 DNA sequence: TGTGCCATCAGGGGCGGGATCGGGAATGAGCAGTTCTTC. This encodes CAIRGGIGNEQFF.

The chain uses TRBV6-5 and TRBJ1-1, with a possible D match to TRBD1 (6 bases). This CDR3 region has 15 residues. The V and J ends lost 9 bases and 5 bases respectively, with 22 bases between them. The germline V gene encodes CDR1 MNHEY and CDR2 SVGAGI. CDR3 DNA sequence: TGTGCCAGTACGCCCACGCCCCAGACAGGAACTGAAGCTTTCTTT. This sequence encodes CASTPTPQTGTEAFF.

CDR3 sequence (DNA): TGTGCCAGCAGCTTAGGACAGGGGAAGGACGAGCAGTACTTC. Its protein product is CASSLGQGKDEQYF. The chain uses TRBV7-4 and TRBJ2-7; 8 nucleotides line up with TRBD1. J was trimmed by 5 bases and V by 1 base; bases with no gene match: 4. CDR1 is SGHVT and CDR2 is SQSDAQ in the germline V gene. The CDR3 is made up of 14 amino acids.

The rearrangement joins TRBV19 to TRBJ1-4, with TRBD1 identical over 7 bases. The CDR3 is 14 residues long. Germline V lookup: CDR1 LNHDA, CDR2 SQIVND (reference sequence). J lost 8 bases, V lost 7 bases, and 10 bases had no gene match. Here the CDR3 reads CASTVTGIGEKLFF. As DNA, the CDR3 is TGTGCCAGTACCGTGACAGGGATTGGGGAAAAACTGTTTTTT.

V usage is TRBV5-1 and J usage is TRBJ2-7, with 9 bases aligning to TRBD1. Per germline, CDR1 SGHRS and CDR2 YFSETQ. The CDR3 sequence is 15 residues long. V shed 4 bases, J shed 0 bases, and the junction held 5 bases outside the gene matches. CDR3 protein: CASSRDRVSSYEQYF. In nucleotides, the CDR3 is TGCGCCAGCAGCCGGGACAGGGTTAGCTCCTACGAGCAGTACTTC.

V is TRBV6-5 and J is TRBJ1-5, with 8 bases that match TRBD1. The CDR3 consists of 13 residues. The germline V gene has CDR1 MNHEY and CDR2 SVGAGI. Trimming took 8 bases from V and 7 from J; bases not matched to a gene: 7. CDR3 loop: CASGSDRGQPQHF. CDR3 bases: TGTGCCAGCGGTAGCGACAGGGGACAGCCCCAGCATTTT.

CDR3 sequence: CACRTVNYGYTF. For the CDR3, the DNA is TGTGCCTGTCGGACAGTTAACTATGGCTACACCTTC. The V call is TRBV30, the J call TRBJ1-2; tentative D call: TRBD1 (6 bases). Germline V gene data show CDR1 as GTSNPN and CDR2 as SVGIG (reference sequence). V gave up 6 bases and J gave up 1 base, with 9 bases separating them. The CDR3 consists of 12 residues.

This clone was seen more than once but under ten times. Written as DNA, the CDR3 is TGTGCCAGCAGCCCCAACTACGGGACAGTAACTGAAGCTTTCTTT. Protein sequence: CASSPNYGTVTEAFF. The chain combines TRBV7-2 with TRBJ1-1; 7 positions agree with TRBD1. The V and J ends lost 5 bases and 5 bases, in that order; junction bases with no gene match: 11. The CDR3 spans 15 residues. CDR1 and CDR2 from the germline V gene are SGHTA and FQGNSA.

Worth noting for this clone: One end of the junction is discordant with germline, which a read error may explain. CDR3 in amino acids: CASSLAGELGELFF. CDR3 in DNA: TGTGCCAGCAGCCTAGCGGGAGAACTCGGGGAGCTGTTTTTT. This chain links TRBV7-6 with TRBJ2-2, with 10 positions matching TRBD2. The V gene's germline CDR1 is SGHVS and CDR2 FNYEAQ. The CDR3 is 14 residues long.

The chain employs TRBV6-5 and TRBJ1-3; the match to TRBD1 covers 8 bases. With V trimmed by 2 bases and J by 6 bases, 6 bases remained unmatched. Germline V lookup: CDR1 MNHEY, CDR2 SVGAGI. The CDR3 has 15 amino acids. The CDR3 sequence: CASSYPGQGENTIYF. The CDR3 coding sequence is TGTGCCAGCAGTTACCCCGGACAGGGTGAAAACACCATATATTTT.

The CDR3 coding sequence is TGTGCCAGCAGCCAATCCGGGGATACGCAGTATTTT. Its protein product is CASSQSGDTQYF. This chain joins TRBV14 and TRBJ2-3; unclear D gene. V was trimmed by 2 bases and J by 6 bases, leaving 6 bases between them. In germline, CDR1 is SGHDN, CDR2 FVKESK. The length of the CDR3 is 12 residues.

The CDR3: CASSAAGTGGEEQFF. CDR3 DNA sequence: TGCGCCAGCAGTGCCGCCGGGACAGGGGGCGAGGAGCAGTTCTTC. The chain couples TRBV10-1 to TRBJ2-1; TRBD1 matches 12 bases. In germline, CDR1 is WNHNN, CDR2 SYGVQD (reference sequence). Losses at the gene ends were 4 bases for V and 10 bases for J; bases not matched to a gene: 8. CDR3 size: 15 residues.